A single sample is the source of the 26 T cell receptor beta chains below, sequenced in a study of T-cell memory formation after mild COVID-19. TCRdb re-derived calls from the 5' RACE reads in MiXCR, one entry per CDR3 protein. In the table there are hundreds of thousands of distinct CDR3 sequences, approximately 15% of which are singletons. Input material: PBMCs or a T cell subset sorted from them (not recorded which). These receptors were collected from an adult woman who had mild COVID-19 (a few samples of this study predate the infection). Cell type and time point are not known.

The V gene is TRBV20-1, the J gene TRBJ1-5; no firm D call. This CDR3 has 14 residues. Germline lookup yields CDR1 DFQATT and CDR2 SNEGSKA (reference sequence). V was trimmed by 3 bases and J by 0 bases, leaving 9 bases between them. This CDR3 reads CSASGDNSNQPQHF. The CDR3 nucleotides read TGCAGTGCTAGTGGGGATAATAGCAATCAGCCCCAGCATTTT.

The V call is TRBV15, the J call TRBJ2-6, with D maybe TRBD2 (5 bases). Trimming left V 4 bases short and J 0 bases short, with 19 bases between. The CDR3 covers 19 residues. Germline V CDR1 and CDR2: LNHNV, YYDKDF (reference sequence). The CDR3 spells CATSNTRRGRVSGANVLTF. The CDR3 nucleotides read TGTGCCACCAGCAATACCAGACGGGGTAGGGTCTCTGGGGCCAACGTCCTGACTTTC. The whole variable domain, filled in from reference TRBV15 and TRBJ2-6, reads DAMVIQNPRYQVTQFGKPVTLSCSQTLNHNVMYWYQQKSSQAPKLLFHYYDKDFNNEADTPDNFQSRRPNTSFCFLDIRSPGLGDTAMYLCATSNTRRGRVSGANVLTFGAGSRLTVL.

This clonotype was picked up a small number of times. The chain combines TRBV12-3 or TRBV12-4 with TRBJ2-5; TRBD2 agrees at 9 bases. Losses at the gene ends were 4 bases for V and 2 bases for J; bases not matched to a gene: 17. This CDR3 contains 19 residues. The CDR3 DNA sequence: TGTGCCAGCAGTTCAAGCCCCATTCTGACTAGCGGTTCACAAGAGACCCAGTACTTC. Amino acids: CASSSSPILTSGSQETQYF.

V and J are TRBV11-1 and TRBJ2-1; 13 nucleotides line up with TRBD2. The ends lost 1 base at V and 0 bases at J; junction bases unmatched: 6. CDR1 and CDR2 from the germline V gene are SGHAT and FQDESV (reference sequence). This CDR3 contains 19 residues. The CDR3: CASSLGGLAGAPSYNEQFF. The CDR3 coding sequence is TGTGCCAGCAGCTTAGGAGGACTAGCGGGAGCCCCCTCCTACAATGAGCAGTTCTTC.

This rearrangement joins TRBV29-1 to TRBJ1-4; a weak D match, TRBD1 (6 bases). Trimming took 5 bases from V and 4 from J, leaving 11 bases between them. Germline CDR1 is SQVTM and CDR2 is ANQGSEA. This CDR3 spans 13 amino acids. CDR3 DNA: TGCAGCGTTTCGGGACAAGTTAATGAAAAACTGTTTTTT. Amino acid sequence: CSVSGQVNEKLFF.

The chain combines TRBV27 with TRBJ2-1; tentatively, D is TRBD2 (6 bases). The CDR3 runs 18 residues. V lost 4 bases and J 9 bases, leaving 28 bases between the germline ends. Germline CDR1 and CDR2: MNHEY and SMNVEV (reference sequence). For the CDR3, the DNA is TGTGCCAGCAGTTCGCGGGGAGCGGGCCCCAGGTCCCACAGTGAGCAGTTCTTC. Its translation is CASSSRGAGPRSHSEQFF.

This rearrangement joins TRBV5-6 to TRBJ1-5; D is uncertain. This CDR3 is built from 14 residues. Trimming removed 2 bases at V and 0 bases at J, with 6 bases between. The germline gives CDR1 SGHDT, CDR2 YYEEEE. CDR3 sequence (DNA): TGTGCCAGCAGCTTCGTGGGTAGCAATCAGCCCCAGCATTTT. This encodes CASSFVGSNQPQHF.

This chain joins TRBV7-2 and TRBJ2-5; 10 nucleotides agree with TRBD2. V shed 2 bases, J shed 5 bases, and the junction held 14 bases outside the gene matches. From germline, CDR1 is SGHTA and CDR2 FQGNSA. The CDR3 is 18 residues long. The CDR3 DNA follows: TGTGCCAGCAGCTTAATTTTGGCTAGCGGGAGAGTGGGCGAGACCCAGTACTTC. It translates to CASSLILASGRVGETQYF.

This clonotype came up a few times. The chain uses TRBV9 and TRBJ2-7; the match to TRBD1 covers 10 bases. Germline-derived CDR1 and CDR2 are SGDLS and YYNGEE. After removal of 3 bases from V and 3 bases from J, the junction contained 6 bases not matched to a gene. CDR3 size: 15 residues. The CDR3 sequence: CASSAGTGVGYEQYF. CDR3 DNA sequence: TGTGCCAGCAGCGCCGGGACAGGGGTCGGCTACGAGCAGTACTTC.

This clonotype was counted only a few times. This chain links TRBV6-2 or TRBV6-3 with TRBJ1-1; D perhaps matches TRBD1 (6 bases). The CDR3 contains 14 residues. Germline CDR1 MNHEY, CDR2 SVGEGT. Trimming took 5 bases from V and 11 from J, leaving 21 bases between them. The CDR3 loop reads CASSPPGHGVEAFF. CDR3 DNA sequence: TGTGCCAGCAGTCCACCGGGACATGGGGTGGAGGCTTTCTTT.

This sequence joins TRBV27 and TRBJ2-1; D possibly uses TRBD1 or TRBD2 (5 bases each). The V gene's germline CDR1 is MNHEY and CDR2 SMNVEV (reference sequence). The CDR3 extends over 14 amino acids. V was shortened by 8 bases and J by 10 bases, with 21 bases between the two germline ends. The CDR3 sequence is CASGDGAAWREQFF. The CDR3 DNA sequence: TGTGCCAGCGGGGACGGGGCCGCCTGGAGGGAGCAGTTCTTC.

The CDR3 region is CSARGAGGDFYEQYF. The CDR3 region has the DNA TGCAGTGCTAGAGGGGCCGGCGGGGACTTCTACGAGCAGTACTTC. The chain links TRBV20-1 to TRBJ2-7, with D perhaps matching TRBD2 (6 bases). Per germline, CDR1 DFQATT and CDR2 SNEGSKA (reference sequence). V was shortened by 1 base and J by 3 bases, with 16 bases between the two germline ends. This CDR3 is built from 15 residues.

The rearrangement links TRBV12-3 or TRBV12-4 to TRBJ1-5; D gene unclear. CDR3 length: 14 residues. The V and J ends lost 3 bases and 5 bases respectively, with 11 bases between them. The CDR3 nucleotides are TGTGCCAGCAGTTTCACGGGCCCGCATCAGCCCCAGCATTTT. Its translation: CASSFTGPHQPQHF.

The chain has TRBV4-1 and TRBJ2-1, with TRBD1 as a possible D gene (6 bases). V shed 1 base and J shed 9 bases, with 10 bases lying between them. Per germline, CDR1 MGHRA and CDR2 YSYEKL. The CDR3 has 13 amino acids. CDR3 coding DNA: TGCGCCAGCAGCCAAGTAGGGGGTGGTGAGCAGTTCTTC. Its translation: CASSQVGGGEQFF.

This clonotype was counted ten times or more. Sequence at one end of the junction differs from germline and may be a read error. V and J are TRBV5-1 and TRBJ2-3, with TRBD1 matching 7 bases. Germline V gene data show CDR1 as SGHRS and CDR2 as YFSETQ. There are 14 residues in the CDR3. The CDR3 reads CASSPGQSTDTQYF. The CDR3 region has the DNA TGTGCCAGCAGTCCGGGACAGAGCACAGATACGCAGTATTTT.

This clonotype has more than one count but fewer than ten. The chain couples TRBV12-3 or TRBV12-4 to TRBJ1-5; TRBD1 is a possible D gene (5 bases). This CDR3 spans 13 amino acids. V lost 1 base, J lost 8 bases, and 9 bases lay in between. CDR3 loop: CASSLDVGEPQHF. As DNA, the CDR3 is TGTGCCAGCAGTTTAGATGTGGGGGAGCCCCAGCATTTT.

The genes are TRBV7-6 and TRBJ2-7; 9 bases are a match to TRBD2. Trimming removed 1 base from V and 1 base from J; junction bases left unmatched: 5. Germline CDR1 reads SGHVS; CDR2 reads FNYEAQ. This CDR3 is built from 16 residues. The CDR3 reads CASSLVVTSGSYEQYF. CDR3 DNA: TGTGCCAGCAGCTTAGTTGTGACTAGCGGTTCCTACGAGCAGTACTTC.

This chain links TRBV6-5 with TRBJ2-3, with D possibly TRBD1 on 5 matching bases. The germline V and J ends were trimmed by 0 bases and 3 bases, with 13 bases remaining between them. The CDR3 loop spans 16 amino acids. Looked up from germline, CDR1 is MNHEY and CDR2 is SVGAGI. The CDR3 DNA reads TGTGCCAGCAGTTACTCCCAGGTGGCAGGGACAGATACGCAGTATTTT. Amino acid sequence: CASSYSQVAGTDTQYF.

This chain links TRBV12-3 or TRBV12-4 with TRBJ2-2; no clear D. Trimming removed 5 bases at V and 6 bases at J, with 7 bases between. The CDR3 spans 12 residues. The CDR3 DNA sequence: TGTGCCAGCAGTACTCCCCCCGGGGAGCTGTTTTTT. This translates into CASSTPPGELFF.

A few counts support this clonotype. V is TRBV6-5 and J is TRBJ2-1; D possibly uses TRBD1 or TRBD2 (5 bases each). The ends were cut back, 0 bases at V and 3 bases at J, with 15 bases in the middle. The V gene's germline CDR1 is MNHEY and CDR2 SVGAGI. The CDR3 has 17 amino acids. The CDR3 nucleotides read TGTGCCAGCAGTTACTCGAGGGTTAGCAGGGTCTACAATGAGCAGTTCTTC. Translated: CASSYSRVSRVYNEQFF.

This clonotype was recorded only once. The DNA for the CDR3 is TGTGCCAGCAGCCACCCACCCGGGGGGGTCTACGAGCAGTACTTC. It is translated as CASSHPPGGVYEQYF. The genes are TRBV14 and TRBJ2-7, with 8 bases identical to TRBD2. CDR3 length equals 15 residues. CDR1 and CDR2 (germline): SGHDN, FVKESK. J lost 3 bases, V lost 3 bases, and 7 bases had no gene match. Full variable domain (remainder filled in from reference TRBV14 and TRBJ2-7): EAGVTQFPSHSVIEKGQTVTLRCDPISGHDNLYWYRRVMGKEIKFLLHFVKESKQDESGMPNNRFLAERTGGTYSTLKVQPAELEDSGVYFCASSHPPGGVYEQYFGPGTRLTVT.

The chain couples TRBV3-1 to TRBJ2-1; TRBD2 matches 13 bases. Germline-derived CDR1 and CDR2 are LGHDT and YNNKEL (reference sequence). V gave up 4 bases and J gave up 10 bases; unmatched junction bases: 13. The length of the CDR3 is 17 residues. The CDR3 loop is CASSPPFTSGRAREQFF. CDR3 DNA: TGTGCCAGCAGCCCTCCCTTCACTAGCGGGAGGGCGAGGGAGCAGTTCTTC.

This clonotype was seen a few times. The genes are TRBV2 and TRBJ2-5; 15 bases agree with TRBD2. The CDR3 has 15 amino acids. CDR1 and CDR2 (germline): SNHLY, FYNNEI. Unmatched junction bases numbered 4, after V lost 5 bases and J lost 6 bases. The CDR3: CASSQGLAGGKTQYF. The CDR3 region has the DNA TGTGCCAGCAGTCAGGGACTAGCGGGAGGAAAGACCCAGTACTTC. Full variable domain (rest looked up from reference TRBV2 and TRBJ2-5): EPEVTQTPSHQVTQMGQEVILRCVPISNHLYFYWYRQILGQKVEFLVSFYNNEISEKSEIFDDQFSVERPDGSNFTLKIRSTKLEDSAMYFCASSQGLAGGKTQYFGPGTRLLVL.

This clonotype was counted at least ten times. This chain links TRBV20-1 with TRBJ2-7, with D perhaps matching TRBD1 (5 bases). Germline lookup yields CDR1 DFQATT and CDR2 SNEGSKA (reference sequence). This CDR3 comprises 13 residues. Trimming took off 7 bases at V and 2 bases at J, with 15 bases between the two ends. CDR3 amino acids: CSGGRLSPYEQYF. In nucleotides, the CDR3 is TGCAGTGGGGGCCGACTTAGTCCCTACGAGCAGTACTTC.

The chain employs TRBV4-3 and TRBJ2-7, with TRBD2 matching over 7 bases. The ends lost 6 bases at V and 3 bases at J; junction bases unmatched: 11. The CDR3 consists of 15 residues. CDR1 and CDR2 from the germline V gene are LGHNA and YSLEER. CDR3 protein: CASSPYVSGGYEQYF. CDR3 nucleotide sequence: TGCGCCAGCAGTCCATACGTTTCGGGAGGCTACGAGCAGTACTTC.

The CDR3 sequence: CASSSSGRAGELFF. For the CDR3, the DNA is TGTGCCAGCAGTTCGAGCGGGAGGGCCGGGGAGCTGTTTTTT. The genes are TRBV6-5 and TRBJ2-2, with 10 nucleotides matching TRBD2. Germline CDR1 MNHEY, CDR2 SVGAGI. The trim removed 4 bases at V and 6 bases at J, leaving 2 bases unmatched. The CDR3 runs 14 residues.